Here is one TCR beta chain with its context. Its antigen remains unknown. This record belongs to a study of CD8 T cells in ankylosing spondylitis. TCRdb used MiXCR to reprocess the 5' RACE reads, holding one entry per CDR3 protein. The data show 220,000 or so distinct CDR3 sequences, around 16% seen once. Study-wide points: Matched ankylosing spondylitis synovial fluid reportedly showed significant enrichment of disease-linked clones. Seemingly characteristic of ankylosing spondylitis blood was a TCR beta motif consisting of about 8 highly homologous variants.

This receptor was taken from a male donor with ankylosing spondylitis. Sequenced sample: blood, either unsorted or a sorted T cell fraction (not recorded which).

CDR3 DNA: TGTGCCAGCAGCCCGTGGGCTAGCGGCTCCTACGAGCAGTACTTC. It encodes CASSPWASGSYEQYF. The chain is built from TRBV7-2 and TRBJ2-7, with 7 bases that match TRBD2. CDR3 length: 15 residues. V lost 5 bases and J lost 0; bases outside the gene matches: 7. Germline CDR1 is SGHTA and CDR2 is FQGNSA.